This T cell receptor beta chain came from a study of blood T cell repertoires in COVID-19. Study summary: Samples taken during acute and convalescent COVID-19 were collected in the United States, Italy and Spain.

The germline V and J ends were trimmed by 0 bases and 4 bases, with 12 bases remaining between them. Germline CDR1 and CDR2: MNHNS and SASEGT. The CDR3 is made up of 15 amino acids. Per the study methods: Amplification from reference gene primers served as the basis for estimated nucleated cell counts. Assay: immunoSEQ multiplex PCR; the TCRdb copy retains only in-frame clones and omits some. The V and J calls and clone size are taken from that table; D and trimming were inferred from the DNA. The data hold approximately 100,000 clones, with over 80% observed a single time. The sample consisted of peripheral blood. This clonotype originated in a man aged 45-60 years with active COVID-19. The chain links TRBV6-1 to TRBJ1-1, with D maybe TRBD1 (6 bases). CDR3 in amino acids: CASSEALWTVTEAFF. CDR3 DNA: TGTGCCAGCAGTGAAGCCTTATGGACAGTCACTGAAGCTTTCTTT.